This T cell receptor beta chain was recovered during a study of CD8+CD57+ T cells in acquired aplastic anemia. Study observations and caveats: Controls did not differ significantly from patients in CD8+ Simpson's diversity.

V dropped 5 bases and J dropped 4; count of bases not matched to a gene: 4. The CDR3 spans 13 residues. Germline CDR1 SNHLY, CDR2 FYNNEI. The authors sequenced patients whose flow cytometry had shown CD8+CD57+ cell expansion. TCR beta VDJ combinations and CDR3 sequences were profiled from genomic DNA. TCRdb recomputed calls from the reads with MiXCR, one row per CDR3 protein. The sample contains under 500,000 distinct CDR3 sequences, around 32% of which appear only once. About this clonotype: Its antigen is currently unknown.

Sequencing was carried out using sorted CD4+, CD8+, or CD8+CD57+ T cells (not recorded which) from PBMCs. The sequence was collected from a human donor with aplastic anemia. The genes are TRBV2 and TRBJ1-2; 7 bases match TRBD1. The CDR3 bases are TGTGCCAGCAGTAAAGGGGGCACCTATGGCTACACCTTC. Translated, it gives CASSKGGTYGYTF.